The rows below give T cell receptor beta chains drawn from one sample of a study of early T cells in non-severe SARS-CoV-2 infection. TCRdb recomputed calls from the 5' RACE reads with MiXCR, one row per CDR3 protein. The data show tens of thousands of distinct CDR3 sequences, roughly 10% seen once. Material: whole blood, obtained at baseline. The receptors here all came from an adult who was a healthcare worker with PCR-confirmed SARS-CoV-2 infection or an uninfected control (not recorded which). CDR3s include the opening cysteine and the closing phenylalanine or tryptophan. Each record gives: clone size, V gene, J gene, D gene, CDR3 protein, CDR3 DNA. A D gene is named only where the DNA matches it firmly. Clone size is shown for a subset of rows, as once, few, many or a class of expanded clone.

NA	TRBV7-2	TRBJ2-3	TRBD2	CASSPRTSGSMPTQYF	TGTGCCAGCAGCCCAAGGACTAGCGGGAGCATGCCCACGCAGTATTTT
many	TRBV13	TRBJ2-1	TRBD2	CASSPPRIAGGFEQFF	TGTGCCAGCAGCCCCCCCAGGATAGCGGGAGGGTTTGAGCAGTTCTTC
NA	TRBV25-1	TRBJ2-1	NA	CASSEGSGLTYNEQFF	TGTGCCAGCAGTGAAGGATCAGGCCTCACCTACAATGAGCAGTTCTTC
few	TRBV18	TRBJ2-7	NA	CASSGIPYEQYF	TGTGCCAGCTCAGGGATTCCCTACGAGCAGTACTTC
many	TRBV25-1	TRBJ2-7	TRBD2	CASTQAGVHDEQYF	TGTGCCAGCACTCAAGCGGGAGTTCACGACGAGCAGTACTTC
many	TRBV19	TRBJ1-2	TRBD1	CASSILSGTGDYGYTF	TGTGCCAGTAGTATCCTATCCGGGACAGGGGACTATGGCTACACCTTC
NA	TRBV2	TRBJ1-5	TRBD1	CASSERRGQQPQHF	TGTGCCAGCAGTGAACGAAGGGGGCAGCAGCCCCAGCATTTT
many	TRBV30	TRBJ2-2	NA	CAWSEVRVGELFF	TGTGCCTGGAGTGAGGTTCGGGTCGGGGAGCTGTTTTTT
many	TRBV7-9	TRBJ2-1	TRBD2	CASSQRRAGGDEQFF	TGTGCCAGCAGCCAGCGCCGGGCGGGAGGAGATGAGCAGTTCTTC
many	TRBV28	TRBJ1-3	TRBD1	CASSPGTDPWATTIYF	TGTGCCAGCAGTCCGGGGACAGACCCATGGGCAACCACCATATATTTT
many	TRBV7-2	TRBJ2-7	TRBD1	CASSEDRANYEQYF	TGTGCCAGCAGCGAAGACAGGGCGAACTACGAGCAGTACTTC
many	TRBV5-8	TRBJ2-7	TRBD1	CASSSRQGAEQYF	TGTGCCAGCAGCTCCAGACAGGGCGCCGAGCAGTACTTC
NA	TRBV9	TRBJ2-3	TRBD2	CASSVGLAPTDTQYF	TGTGCCAGCAGCGTAGGACTAGCGCCCACAGATACGCAGTATTTT
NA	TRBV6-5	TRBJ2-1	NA	CASRLVGAREQFF	TGTGCCAGCCGGTTGGTGGGGGCGCGGGAGCAGTTCTTC
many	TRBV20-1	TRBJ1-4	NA	CSAYQGAANEKLFF	TGCAGTGCCTACCAGGGTGCAGCTAATGAAAAACTGTTTTTT
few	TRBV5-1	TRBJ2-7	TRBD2	CASSLEGTSGRFNTYEQYF	TGCGCCAGCAGCTTGGAGGGGACTAGCGGTCGATTTAATACCTACGAGCAGTACTTC
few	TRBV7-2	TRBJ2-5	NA	CASSLMIQETQYF	TGTGCCAGCAGCTTAATGATTCAAGAGACCCAGTACTTC
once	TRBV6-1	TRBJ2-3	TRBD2	CASSEAAGAGTDTQYF	TGTGCCAGCAGTGAAGCAGCGGGGGCCGGCACAGATACGCAGTATTTT
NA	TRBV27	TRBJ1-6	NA	CASSSRPPVNSPLHF	TGTGCCAGCAGTTCCCGGCCTCCGGTAAATTCACCCCTCCACTTT
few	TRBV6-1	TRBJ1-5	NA	CASSEAGHNNQPQHF	TGTGCCAGCAGTGAAGCGGGACACAACAATCAGCCCCAGCATTTT
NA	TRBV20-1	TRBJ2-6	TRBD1	CSARSPDRGAGANVLTF	TGCAGTGCTAGAAGCCCGGACAGGGGGGCTGGGGCCAACGTCCTGACTTTC
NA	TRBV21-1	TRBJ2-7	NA	CASSKGGTPSYEQYF	TGTGCCAGCAGCAAAGGCGGCACACCTTCCTACGAGCAGTACTTC
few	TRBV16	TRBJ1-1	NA	CASSTRASGAEAFF	TGTGCCAGCAGCACACGGGCGAGTGGGGCTGAAGCTTTCTTT
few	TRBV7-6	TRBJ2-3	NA	CASSENPVETDTQYF	TGTGCCAGCAGCGAGAATCCGGTTGAGACAGATACGCAGTATTTT
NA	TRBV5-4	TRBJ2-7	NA	CASSLEQSPYEQYF	TGTGCCAGCAGCTTGGAACAGTCTCCCTACGAGCAGTACTTC
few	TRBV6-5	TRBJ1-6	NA	CASTQLLGSPLHF	TGTGCCAGCACTCAACTTTTAGGTTCACCCCTCCACTTT
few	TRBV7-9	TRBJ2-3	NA	CASSLGHLDTQYF	TGTGCCAGCAGCTTGGGACACTTAGATACGCAGTATTTT
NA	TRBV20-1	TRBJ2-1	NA	CSARVSWGNEQFF	TGCAGTGCTAGAGTTTCTTGGGGCAATGAGCAGTTCTTC
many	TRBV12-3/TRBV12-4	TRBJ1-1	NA	CASRNRGLGTEAFF	TGTGCCAGCAGGAATAGGGGTCTTGGGACTGAAGCTTTCTTT
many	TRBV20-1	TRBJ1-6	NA	CSANAESSYNSPLHF	TGCAGTGCTAACGCAGAGAGCTCCTATAATTCACCCCTCCACTTT
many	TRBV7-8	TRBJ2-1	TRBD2	CASSSGGTSGGREFF	TGTGCCAGCAGCTCCGGCGGGACTAGCGGGGGTAGGGAATTCTTC
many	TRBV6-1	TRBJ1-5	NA	CASSDVIRQPQHF	TGTGCCAGCAGTGACGTAATCCGACAGCCCCAGCATTTT
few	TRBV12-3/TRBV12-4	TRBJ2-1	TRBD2	CASSPKRETSLGEQFF	TGTGCCAGCAGTCCAAAGCGGGAGACTTCTTTGGGTGAGCAGTTCTTC
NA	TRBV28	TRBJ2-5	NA	CATANRGVVQTQYF	TGTGCCACCGCCAATAGAGGGGTTGTACAGACCCAGTACTTC
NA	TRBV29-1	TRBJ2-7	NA	CSVTGLSSSYEQYF	TGCAGCGTTACGGGACTCTCGAGCTCCTACGAGCAGTACTTC
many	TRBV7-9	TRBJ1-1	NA	CASSFPDRNTEAFF	TGTGCCAGCAGCTTCCCCGACAGAAACACTGAAGCTTTCTTT
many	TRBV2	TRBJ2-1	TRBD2	CASIGLDGSSGRSNEQFF	TGTGCCAGCATCGGGCTTGACGGATCTAGCGGGAGGAGCAATGAGCAGTTCTTC
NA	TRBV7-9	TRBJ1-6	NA	CASSLNRSPLHF	TGTGCCAGCAGCTTAAATCGCTCACCCCTCCACTTT
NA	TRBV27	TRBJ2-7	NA	CARTPETYEQYF	TGTGCCAGGACTCCGGAGACCTACGAGCAGTACTTC
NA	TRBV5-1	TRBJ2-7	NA	CASSVESLYEQYF	TGCGCCAGCAGCGTTGAGTCCCTCTACGAGCAGTACTTC
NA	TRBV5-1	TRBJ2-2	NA	CASSAERDFTGELFF	TGCGCCAGCAGCGCCGAACGGGATTTCACCGGGGAGCTGTTTTTT
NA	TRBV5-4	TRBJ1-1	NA	CASSWGLMNTEAFF	TGTGCCAGCAGCTGGGGACTCATGAACACTGAAGCTTTCTTT
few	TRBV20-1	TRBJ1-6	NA	CSARAQHGSPLHF	TGCAGTGCTAGAGCCCAACACGGCTCACCCCTCCACTTT
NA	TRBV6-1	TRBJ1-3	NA	CASCRESGNTIYF	TGTGCCAGCTGCCGGGAGTCTGGAAACACCATATATTTT
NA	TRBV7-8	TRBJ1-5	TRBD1	CASSLGTGRNQPQHF	TGTGCCAGCAGCTTAGGGACAGGGAGGAATCAGCCCCAGCATTTT